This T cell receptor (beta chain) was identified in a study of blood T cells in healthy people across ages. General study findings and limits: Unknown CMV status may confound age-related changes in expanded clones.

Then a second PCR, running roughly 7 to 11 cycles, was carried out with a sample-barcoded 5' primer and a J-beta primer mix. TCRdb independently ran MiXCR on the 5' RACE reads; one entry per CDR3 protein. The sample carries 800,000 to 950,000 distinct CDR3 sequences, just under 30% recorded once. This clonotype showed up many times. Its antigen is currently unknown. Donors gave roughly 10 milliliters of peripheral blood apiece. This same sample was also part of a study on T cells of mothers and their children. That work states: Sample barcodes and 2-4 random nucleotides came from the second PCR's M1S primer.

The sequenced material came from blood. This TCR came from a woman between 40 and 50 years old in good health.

The CDR3 bases are TGTGCCACCATCTCCTCCGACGGCTCCTACGAGCAGTACTTC. This encodes CATISSDGSYEQYF. This rearrangement joins TRBV28 to TRBJ2-7; D not certain. In germline, CDR1 is MDHEN, CDR2 SYDVKM. Trimming pared 10 bases from V and 0 bases from J, leaving 16 bases between. The CDR3 is 14 residues long.